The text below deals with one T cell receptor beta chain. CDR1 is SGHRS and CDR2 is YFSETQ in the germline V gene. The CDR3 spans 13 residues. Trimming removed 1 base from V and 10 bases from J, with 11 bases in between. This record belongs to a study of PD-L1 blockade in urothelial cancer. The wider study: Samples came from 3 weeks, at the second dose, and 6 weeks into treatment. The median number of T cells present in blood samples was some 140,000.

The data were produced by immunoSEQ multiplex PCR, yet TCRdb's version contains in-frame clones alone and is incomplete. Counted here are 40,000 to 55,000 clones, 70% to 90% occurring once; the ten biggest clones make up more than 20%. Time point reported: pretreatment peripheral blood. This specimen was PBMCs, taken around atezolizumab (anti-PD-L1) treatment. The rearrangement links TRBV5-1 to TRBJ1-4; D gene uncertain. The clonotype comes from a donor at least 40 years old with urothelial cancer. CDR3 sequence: CASSLRSGGKLFF. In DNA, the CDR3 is TGCGCCAGCAGCTTGAGGTCAGGTGGAAAACTGTTTTTT. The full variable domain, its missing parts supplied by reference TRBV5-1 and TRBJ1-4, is KAGVTQTPRYLIKTRGQQVTLSCSPISGHRSVSWYQQTPGQGLQFLFEYFSETQRNKGNFPGRFSGRQFSNSRSEMNVSTLELGDSALYLCASSLRSGGKLFFGSGTQLSVL.